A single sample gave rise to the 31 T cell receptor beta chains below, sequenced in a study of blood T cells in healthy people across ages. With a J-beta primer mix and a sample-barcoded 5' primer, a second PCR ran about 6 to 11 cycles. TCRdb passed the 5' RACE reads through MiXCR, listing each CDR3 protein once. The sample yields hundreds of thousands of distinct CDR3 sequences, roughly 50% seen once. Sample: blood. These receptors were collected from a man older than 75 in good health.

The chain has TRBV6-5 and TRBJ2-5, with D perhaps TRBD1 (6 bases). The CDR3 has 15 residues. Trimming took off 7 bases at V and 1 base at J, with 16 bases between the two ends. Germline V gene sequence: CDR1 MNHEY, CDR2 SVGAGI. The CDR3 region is CASTDSGQPQETQYF. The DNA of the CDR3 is TGTGCCAGCACCGACTCAGGACAGCCCCAAGAGACCCAGTACTTC.

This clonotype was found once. As DNA, the CDR3 is TGCAGTGCTGGGCTTGGTGGCTACACCTTC. It translates to CSAGLGGYTF. The chain recombines TRBV20-1 with TRBJ1-2; no firm D call. The ends were cut back, 5 bases at V and 7 bases at J, with 8 bases in the middle. Germline CDR1 reads DFQATT; CDR2 reads SNEGSKA (reference sequence). The CDR3 sequence is 10 residues long.

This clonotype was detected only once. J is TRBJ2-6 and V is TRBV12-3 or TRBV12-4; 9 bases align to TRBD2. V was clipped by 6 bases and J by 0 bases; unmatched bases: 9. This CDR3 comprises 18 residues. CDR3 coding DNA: TGTGCCAGCAGAAAAGCGGGAGGCGGACTCTCTGGGGCCAACGTCCTGACTTTC. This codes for CASRKAGGGLSGANVLTF.

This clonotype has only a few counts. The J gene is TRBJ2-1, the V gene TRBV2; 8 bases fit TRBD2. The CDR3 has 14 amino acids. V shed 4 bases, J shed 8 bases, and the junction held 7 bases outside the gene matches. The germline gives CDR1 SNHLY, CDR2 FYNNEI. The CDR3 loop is CASSGLAGNHEQFF. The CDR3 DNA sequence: TGTGCCAGCAGTGGATTAGCGGGAAACCATGAGCAGTTCTTC.

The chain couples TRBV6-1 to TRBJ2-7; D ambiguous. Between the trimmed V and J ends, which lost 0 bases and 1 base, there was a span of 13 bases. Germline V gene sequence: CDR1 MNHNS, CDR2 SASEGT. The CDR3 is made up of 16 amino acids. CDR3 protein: CASSEASSRISYEQYF. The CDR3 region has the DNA TGTGCCAGCAGTGAAGCGAGTAGCCGGATATCCTACGAGCAGTACTTC.

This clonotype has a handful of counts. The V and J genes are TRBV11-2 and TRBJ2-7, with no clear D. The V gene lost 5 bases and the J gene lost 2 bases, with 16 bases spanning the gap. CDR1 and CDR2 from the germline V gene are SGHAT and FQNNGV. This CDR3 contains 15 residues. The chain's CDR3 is CASSEESVLAYEQYF. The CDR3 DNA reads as TGTGCCAGCAGCGAGGAATCAGTTTTAGCCTACGAGCAGTACTTC.

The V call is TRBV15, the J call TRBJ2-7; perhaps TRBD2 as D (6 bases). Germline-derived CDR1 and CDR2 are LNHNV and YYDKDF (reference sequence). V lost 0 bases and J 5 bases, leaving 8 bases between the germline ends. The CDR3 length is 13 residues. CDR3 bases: TGTGCCACCAGCAGAGACCCTAGCGACGAGCAGTACTTC. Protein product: CATSRDPSDEQYF.

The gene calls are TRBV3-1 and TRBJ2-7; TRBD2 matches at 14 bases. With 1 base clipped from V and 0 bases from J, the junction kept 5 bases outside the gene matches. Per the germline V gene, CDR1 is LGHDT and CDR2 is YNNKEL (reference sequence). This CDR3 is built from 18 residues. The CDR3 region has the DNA TGTGCCAGCAGCCAAGTCGGACTAGCGGGAGGTTACTCCTACGAGCAGTACTTC. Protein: CASSQVGLAGGYSYEQYF.

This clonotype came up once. The CDR3 is CASSSTGGGGQFF. As DNA, the CDR3 is TGTGCCAGCAGCTCGACAGGGGGCGGGGGGCAGTTCTTC. V gene TRBV7-3 combines with J gene TRBJ2-1, with 10 bases that match TRBD1. The J segment lost 12 bases and the V segment lost 4 bases, leaving 6 bases of the junction unmatched. The CDR3 loop spans 13 amino acids. Germline assignment: CDR1 SGHTA and CDR2 FQGTGA.

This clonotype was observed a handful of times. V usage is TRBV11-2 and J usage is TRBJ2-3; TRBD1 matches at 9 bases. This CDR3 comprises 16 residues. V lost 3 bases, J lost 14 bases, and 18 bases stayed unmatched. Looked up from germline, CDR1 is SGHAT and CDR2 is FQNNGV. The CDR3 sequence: CASSLGYRGLGRYAYF. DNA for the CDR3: TGTGCCAGCAGCTTGGGTTACAGGGGGCTGGGGAGATACGCGTATTTT.

In nucleotides, the CDR3 is TGCGCCAGCAGCCAAGGTCCGGCGGGGATCTCCTACGAGCAGTACTTC. Its protein is CASSQGPAGISYEQYF. V gene TRBV4-1 combines with J gene TRBJ2-7, with D possibly TRBD2 on 6 matching bases. Germline CDR1 MGHRA, CDR2 YSYEKL. The CDR3 sequence is 16 residues long. V was cut by 1 base and J by 0 bases, with 13 bases left in between.

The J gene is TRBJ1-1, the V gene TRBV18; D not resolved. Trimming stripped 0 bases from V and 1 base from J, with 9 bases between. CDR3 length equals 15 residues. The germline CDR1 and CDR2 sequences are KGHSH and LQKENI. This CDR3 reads CASSPPADGNTEAFF. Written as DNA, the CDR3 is TGTGCCAGCTCACCACCGGCGGACGGGAACACTGAAGCTTTCTTT.

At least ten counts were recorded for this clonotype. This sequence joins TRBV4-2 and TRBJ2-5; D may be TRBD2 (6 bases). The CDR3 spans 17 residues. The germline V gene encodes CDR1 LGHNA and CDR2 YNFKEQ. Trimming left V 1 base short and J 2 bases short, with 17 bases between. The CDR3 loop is CASSQVNAGRTQETQYF. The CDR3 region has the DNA TGTGCCAGCAGCCAAGTAAACGCGGGACGGACACAAGAGACCCAGTACTTC.

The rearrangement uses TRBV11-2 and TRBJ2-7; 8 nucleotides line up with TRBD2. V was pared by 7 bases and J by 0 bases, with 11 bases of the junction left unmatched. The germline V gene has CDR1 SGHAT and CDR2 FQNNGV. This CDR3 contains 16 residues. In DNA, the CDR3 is TGTGCCAGCACGCCCCTCCGGGGGGGGTTCTCCTACGAGCAGTACTTC. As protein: CASTPLRGGFSYEQYF.

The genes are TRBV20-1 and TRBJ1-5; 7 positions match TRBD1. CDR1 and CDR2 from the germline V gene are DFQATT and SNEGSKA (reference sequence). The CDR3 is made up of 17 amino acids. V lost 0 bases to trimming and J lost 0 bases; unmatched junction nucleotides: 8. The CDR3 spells CSARDWQGGYSNQPQHF. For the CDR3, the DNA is TGCAGTGCTAGAGATTGGCAGGGGGGTTATAGCAATCAGCCCCAGCATTTT.

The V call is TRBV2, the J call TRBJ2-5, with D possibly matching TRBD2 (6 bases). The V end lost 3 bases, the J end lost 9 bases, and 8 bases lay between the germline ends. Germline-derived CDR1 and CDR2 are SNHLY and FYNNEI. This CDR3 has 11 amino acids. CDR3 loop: CASSDREAQYF. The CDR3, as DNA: TGTGCCAGCAGTGATAGGGAGGCCCAGTACTTC. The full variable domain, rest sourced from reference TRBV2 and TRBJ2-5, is EPEVTQTPSHQVTQMGQEVILRCVPISNHLYFYWYRQILGQKVEFLVSFYNNEISEKSEIFDDQFSVERPDGSNFTLKIRSTKLEDSAMYFCASSDREAQYFGPGTRLLVL.

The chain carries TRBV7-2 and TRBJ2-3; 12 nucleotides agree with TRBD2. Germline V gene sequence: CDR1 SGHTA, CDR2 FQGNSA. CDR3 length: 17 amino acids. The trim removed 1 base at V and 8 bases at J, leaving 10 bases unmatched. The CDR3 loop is CASSLGLAGGSIGTQYF. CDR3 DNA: TGTGCCAGCAGCTTAGGTCTAGCGGGAGGGTCGATTGGTACGCAGTATTTT.

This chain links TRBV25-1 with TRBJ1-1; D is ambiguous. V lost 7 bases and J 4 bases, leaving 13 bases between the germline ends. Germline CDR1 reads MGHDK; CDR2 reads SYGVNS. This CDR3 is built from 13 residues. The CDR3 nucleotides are TGTGCCAGCACCAAATGGGGAGCCACTGAAGCTTTCTTT. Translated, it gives CASTKWGATEAFF.

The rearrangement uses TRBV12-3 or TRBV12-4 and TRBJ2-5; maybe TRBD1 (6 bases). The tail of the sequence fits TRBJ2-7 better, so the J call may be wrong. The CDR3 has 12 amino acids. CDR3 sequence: CASSQGLSEQYF. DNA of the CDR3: TGTGCCAGCAGCCAGGGGCTAAGCGAGCAGTACTTC.

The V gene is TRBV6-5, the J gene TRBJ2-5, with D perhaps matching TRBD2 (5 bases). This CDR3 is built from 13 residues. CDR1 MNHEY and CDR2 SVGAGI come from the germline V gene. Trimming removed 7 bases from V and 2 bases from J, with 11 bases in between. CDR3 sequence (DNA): TGTGCCAGCATGAACGGAGGACAAGAGACCCAGTACTTC. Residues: CASMNGGQETQYF.

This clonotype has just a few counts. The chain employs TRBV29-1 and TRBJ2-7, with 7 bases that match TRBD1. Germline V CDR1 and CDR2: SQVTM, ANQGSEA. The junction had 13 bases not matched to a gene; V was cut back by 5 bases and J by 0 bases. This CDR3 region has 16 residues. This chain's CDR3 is CSVLAPPRQGSYEQYF. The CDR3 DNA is TGCAGCGTTCTTGCACCGCCTCGACAGGGCTCCTACGAGCAGTACTTC.

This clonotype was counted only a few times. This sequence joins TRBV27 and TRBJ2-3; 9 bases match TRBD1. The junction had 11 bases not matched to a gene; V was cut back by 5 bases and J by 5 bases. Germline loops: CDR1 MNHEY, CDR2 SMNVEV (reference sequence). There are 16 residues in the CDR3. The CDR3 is CASSAGTGLRVDTQYF. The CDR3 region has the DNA TGTGCCAGCAGTGCCGGGACAGGGCTTAGAGTAGATACGCAGTATTTT.

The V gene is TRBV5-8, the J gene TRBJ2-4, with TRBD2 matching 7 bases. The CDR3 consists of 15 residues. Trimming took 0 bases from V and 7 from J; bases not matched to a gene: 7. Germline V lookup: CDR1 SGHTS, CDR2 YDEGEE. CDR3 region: CASSLGQRGRNIQYF. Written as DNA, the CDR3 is TGTGCCAGCAGCTTGGGTCAGCGGGGACGGAACATTCAGTACTTC.

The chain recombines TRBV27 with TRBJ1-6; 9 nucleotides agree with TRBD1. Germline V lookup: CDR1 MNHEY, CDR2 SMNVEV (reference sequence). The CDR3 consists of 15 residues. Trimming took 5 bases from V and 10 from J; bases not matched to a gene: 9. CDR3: CASSPLQGARSPLHF. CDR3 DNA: TGTGCCAGCAGTCCGCTACAGGGGGCGAGGTCACCCCTCCACTTT.

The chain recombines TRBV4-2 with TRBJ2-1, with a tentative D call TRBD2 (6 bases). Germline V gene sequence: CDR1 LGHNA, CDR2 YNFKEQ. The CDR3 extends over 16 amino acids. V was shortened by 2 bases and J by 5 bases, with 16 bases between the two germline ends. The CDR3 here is CASSQINREINNEQFF. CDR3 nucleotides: TGTGCCAGCAGCCAAATAAACCGGGAGATCAACAATGAGCAGTTCTTC.

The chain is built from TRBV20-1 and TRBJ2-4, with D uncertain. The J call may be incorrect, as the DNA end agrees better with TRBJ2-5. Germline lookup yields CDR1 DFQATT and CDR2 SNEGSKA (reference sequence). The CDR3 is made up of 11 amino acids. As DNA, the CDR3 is TGCAGTGCTAGGAAGTCCGGGACCCAGTACTTC. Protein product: CSARKSGTQYF.

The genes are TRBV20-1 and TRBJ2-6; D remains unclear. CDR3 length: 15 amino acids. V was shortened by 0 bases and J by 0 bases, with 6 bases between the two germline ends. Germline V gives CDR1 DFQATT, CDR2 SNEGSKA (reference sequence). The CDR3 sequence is CSARERSSGANVLTF. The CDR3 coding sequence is TGCAGTGCTAGAGAAAGAAGCTCTGGGGCCAACGTCCTGACTTTC.

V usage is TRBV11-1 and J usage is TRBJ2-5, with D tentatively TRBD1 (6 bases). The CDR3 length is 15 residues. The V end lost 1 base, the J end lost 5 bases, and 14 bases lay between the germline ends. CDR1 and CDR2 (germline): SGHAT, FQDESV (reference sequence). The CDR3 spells CASSLGRQAFETQYF. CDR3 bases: TGTGCCAGCAGCTTAGGCCGACAGGCCTTTGAGACCCAGTACTTC.

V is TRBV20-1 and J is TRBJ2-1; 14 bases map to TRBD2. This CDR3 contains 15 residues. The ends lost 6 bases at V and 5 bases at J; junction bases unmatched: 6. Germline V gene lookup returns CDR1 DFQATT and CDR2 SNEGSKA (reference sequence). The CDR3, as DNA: TGCAGTGCACTAGGGACTAGCGGGAGTCACAATGAGCAGTTCTTC. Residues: CSALGTSGSHNEQFF.

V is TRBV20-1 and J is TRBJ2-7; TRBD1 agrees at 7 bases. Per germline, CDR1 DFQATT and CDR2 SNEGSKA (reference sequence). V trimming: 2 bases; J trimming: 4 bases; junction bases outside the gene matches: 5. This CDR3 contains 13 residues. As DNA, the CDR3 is TGCAGTGCTAGACCCGGGACAGATTACGAGCAGTACTTC. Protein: CSARPGTDYEQYF.

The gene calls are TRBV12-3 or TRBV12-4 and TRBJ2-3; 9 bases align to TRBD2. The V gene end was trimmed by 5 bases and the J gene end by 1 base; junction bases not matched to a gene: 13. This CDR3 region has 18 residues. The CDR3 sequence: CASSPLVDSGSRTDTQYF. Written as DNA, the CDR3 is TGTGCCAGCAGTCCCCTAGTGGATAGCGGGAGTCGCACAGATACGCAGTATTTT.